This T cell receptor beta chain was sequenced for a study of vaccination effects on CD4 cells after COVID-19. Concerning this clone: Antigen: not known.

Germline-derived CDR1 and CDR2 are LGHDT and YNNKEL (reference sequence). This CDR3 region has 13 residues. Trimming shortened V by 0 bases and J by 6 bases, and 7 bases separated the two germline ends. Prior to sequencing, the ViraFEST assay stimulated PBMC with viral peptide pools, which expanded the antigen-specific CD4+ T cells. Following 10 days of culture, CD4+ T cells were isolated. Convalescent patients had PCR-confirmed SARS-CoV-2 infection between March and December 2020. Profiling relied on immunoSEQ multiplex PCR, and the TCRdb table lists in-frame clones only, not all of them. The sample carries tens of thousands of clones, over 60% recorded once.

The receptor was isolated from a human donor who had a prior SARS-CoV-2 infection. J is TRBJ2-3 and V is TRBV3-1 (or the pseudogene TRBV3-2); D gene unclear. Sequenced material: CD4+ T cells from PBMCs cultured with HCoV-NL63 spike peptides, taken before COVID-19 vaccination. The CDR3 spells CASSQDAGDTQYF. The CDR3 DNA reads as TGTGCCAGCAGCCAAGATGCTGGGGATACGCAGTATTTT.